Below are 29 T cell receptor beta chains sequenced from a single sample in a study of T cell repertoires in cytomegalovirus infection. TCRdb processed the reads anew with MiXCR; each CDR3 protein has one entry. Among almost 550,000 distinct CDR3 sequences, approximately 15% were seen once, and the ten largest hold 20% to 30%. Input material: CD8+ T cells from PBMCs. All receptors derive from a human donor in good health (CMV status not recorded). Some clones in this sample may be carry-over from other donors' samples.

The CDR3 sequence is CSARGQLSYEQYF. CDR3 DNA sequence: TGCAGTGCTAGAGGACAGTTGTCCTACGAGCAGTACTTC. The chain employs TRBV20-1 and TRBJ2-7; D might be TRBD1 (5 bases). The V gene lost 1 base and the J gene lost 1 base, with 8 bases spanning the gap. The CDR3 covers 13 residues. CDR1 DFQATT and CDR2 SNEGSKA come from the germline V gene (reference sequence).

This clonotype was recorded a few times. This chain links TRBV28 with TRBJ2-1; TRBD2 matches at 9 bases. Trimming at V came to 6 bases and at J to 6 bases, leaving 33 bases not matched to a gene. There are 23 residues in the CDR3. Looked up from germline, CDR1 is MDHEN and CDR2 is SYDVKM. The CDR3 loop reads CASRGTGRNGTSHLGGATNEQFF. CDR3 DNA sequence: TGTGCCAGCAGGGGGACGGGACGCAACGGGACTAGCCATCTGGGGGGGGCTACCAATGAGCAGTTCTTC.

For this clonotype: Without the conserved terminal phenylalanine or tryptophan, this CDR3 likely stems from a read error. CDR3 protein: CASSLSIGTGGYTL. CDR3 DNA: TGTGCCAGCAGTTTATCGATAGGGACAGGAGGCTACACCTTA. The chain combines TRBV27 with TRBJ1-2, with TRBD1 matching over 8 bases. Unmatched junction bases numbered 5, after V lost 0 bases and J lost 8 bases. CDR3 length: 14 residues. The germline V gene has CDR1 MNHEY and CDR2 SMNVEV (reference sequence).

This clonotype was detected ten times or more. The CDR3 protein is CASSWSGADSEQFF. In nucleotides, the CDR3 is TGTGCCAGCAGTTGGTCCGGGGCAGACAGTGAGCAGTTCTTC. The chain joins TRBV12-3 or TRBV12-4 to TRBJ2-1; possibly TRBD1 or TRBD2 for D (5 bases each). The CDR3 loop spans 14 amino acids. The V gene lost 4 bases and the J gene lost 9 bases, with 16 bases spanning the gap.

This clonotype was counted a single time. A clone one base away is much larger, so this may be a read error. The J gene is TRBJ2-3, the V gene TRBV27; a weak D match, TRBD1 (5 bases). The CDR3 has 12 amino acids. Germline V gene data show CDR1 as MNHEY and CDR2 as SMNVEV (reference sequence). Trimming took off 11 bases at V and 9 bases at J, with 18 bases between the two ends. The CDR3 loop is CAAGAGFDTQYF. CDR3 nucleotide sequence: TGTGCCGCCGGAGCAGGGTTTGACACGCAGTATTTT.

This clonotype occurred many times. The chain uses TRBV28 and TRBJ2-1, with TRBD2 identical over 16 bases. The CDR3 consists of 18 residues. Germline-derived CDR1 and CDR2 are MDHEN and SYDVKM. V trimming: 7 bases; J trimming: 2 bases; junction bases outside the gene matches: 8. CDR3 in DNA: TGTGCCAGCACAGATCCCGGGACTAGCGGGAGGGCCTACAATGAGCAGTTCTTC. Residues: CASTDPGTSGRAYNEQFF.

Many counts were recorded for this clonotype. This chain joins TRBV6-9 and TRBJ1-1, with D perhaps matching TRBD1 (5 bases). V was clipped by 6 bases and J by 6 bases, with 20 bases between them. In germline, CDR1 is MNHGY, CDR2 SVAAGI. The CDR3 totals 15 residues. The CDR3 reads CASRSPAGRQAEAFF. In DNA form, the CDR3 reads TGTGCCAGCAGATCTCCCGCAGGGCGGCAAGCTGAAGCTTTCTTT.

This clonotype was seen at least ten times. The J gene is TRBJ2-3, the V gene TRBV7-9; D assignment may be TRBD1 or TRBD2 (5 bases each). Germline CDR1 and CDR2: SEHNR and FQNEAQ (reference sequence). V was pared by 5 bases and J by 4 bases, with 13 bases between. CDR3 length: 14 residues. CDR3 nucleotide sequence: TGTGCCAGCAGCCCGGGGACGGATGCAGATACGCAGTATTTT. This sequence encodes CASSPGTDADTQYF.

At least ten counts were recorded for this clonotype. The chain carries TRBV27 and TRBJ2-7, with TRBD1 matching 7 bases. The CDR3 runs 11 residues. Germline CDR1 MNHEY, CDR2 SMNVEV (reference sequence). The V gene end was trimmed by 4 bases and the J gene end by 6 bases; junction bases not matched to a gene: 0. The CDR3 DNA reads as TGTGCCAGCAGTTCAGGGGGCGAGCAGTACTTC. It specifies CASSSGGEQYF.

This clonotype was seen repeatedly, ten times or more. CDR3 nucleotides: TGTGCCAGTTCCAGGGCGGGAAAAACCTACAATGAGCAGTTCTTC. This gives the protein CASSRAGKTYNEQFF. The V and J genes are TRBV27 and TRBJ2-1; D perhaps matches TRBD2 (6 bases). V was clipped by 9 bases and J by 2 bases, with 17 bases between them. The CDR3 has 15 amino acids. Germline CDR1 reads MNHEY; CDR2 reads SMNVEV (reference sequence).

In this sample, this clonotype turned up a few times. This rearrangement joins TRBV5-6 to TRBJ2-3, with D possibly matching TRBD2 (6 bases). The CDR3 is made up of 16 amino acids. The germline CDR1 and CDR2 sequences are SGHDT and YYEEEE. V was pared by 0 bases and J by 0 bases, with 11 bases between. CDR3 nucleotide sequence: TGTGCCAGCAGCTTGGGACGCGGGGAAAGCACAGATACGCAGTATTTT. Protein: CASSLGRGESTDTQYF.

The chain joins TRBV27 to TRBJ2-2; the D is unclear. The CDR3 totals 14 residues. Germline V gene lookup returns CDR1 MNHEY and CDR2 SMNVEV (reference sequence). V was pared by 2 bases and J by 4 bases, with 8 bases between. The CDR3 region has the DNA TGTGCCAGCAGTTTAGCGGCGACCACCGGGGAGCTGTTTTTT. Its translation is CASSLAATTGELFF.

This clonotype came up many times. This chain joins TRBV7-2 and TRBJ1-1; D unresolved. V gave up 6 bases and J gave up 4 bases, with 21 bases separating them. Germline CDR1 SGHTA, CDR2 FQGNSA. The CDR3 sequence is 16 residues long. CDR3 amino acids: CASRYKNWEGRTEAFF. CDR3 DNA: TGTGCCAGCAGATATAAAAATTGGGAGGGCCGCACTGAAGCTTTCTTT. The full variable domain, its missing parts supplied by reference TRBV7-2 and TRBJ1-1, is GAGVSQSPSNKVTEKGKDVELRCDPISGHTALYWYRQSLGQGLEFLIYFQGNSAPDKSGLPSDRFSAERTGGSVSTLTIQRTQQEDSAVYLCASRYKNWEGRTEAFFGQGTRLTVV.

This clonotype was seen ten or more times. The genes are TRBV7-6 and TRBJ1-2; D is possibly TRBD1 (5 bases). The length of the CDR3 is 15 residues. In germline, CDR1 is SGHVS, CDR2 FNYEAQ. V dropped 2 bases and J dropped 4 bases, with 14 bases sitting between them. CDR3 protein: CASSLSAGNPYGYTF. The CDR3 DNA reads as TGTGCCAGCAGCTTATCGGCAGGGAACCCCTATGGCTACACCTTC. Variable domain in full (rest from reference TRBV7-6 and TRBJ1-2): GAGVSQSPRYKVTKRGQDVALRCDPISGHVSLYWYRQALGQGPEFLTYFNYEAQQDKSGLPNDRFSAERPEGSISTLTIQRTEQRDSAMYRCASSLSAGNPYGYTFGSGTRLTVV.

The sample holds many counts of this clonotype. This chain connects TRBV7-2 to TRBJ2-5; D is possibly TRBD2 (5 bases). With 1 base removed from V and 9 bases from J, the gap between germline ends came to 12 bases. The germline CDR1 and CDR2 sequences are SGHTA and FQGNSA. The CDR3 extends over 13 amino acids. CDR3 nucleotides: TGTGCCAGCAGCTTAGTTTCTAGCCCGGCCCAGTACTTC. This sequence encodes CASSLVSSPAQYF.

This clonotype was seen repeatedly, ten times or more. CDR3 sequence (DNA): TGTGCCAGCAGTGCCCAGACAGTCCAAGAGACCCAGTACTTC. Translated, it gives CASSAQTVQETQYF. This rearrangement joins TRBV6-1 to TRBJ2-5; TRBD1 might be the D (5 bases). Germline V lookup: CDR1 MNHNS, CDR2 SASEGT. V lost 4 bases and J lost 1, with 10 bases in between. The CDR3 covers 14 residues.

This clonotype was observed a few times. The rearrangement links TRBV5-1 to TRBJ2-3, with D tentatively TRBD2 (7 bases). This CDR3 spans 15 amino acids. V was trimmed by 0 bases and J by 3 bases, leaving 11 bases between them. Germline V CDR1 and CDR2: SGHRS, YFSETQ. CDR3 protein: CASSLVGGLTDTQYF. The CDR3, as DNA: TGCGCCAGCAGCTTGGTCGGGGGGCTTACAGATACGCAGTATTTT.

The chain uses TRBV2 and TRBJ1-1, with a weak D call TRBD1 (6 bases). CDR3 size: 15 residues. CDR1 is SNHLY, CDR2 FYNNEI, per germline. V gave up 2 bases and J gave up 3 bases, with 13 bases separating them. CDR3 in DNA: TGTGCCAGCAGTGAATGGGGGGCGGGGGACACTGAAGCTTTCTTT. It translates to CASSEWGAGDTEAFF. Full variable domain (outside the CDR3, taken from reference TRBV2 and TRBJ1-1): EPEVTQTPSHQVTQMGQEVILRCVPISNHLYFYWYRQILGQKVEFLVSFYNNEISEKSEIFDDQFSVERPDGSNFTLKIRSTKLEDSAMYFCASSEWGAGDTEAFFGQGTRLTVV.

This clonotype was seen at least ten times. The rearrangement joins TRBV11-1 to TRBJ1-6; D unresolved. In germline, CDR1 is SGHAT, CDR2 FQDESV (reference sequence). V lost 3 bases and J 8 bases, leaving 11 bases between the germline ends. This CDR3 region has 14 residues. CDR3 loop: CASSFLVVDSPLHF. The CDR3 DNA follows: TGTGCCAGCAGCTTCCTGGTTGTGGATTCACCCCTCCACTTT.

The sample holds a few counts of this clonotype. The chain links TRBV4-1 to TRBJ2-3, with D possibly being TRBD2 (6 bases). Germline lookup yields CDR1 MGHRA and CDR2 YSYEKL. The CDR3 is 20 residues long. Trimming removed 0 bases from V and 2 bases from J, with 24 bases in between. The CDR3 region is CASSQDRRGYVGAHTDTQYF. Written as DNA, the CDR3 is TGCGCCAGCAGCCAAGATCGGAGGGGTTATGTCGGGGCTCACACAGATACGCAGTATTTT.

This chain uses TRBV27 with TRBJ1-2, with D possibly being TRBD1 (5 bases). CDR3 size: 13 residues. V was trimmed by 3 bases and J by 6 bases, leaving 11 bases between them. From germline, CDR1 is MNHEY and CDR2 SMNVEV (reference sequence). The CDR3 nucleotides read TGTGCCAGCAGTTTCCGGGACGGTAATGGCTACACCTTC. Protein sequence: CASSFRDGNGYTF.

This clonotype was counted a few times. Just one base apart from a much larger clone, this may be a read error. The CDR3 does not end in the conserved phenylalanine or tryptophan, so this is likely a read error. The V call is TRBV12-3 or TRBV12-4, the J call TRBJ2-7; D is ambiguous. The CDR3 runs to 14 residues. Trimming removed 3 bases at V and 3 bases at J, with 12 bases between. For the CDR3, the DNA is TGTGCCAGCAGTTTTGTCCTGTTCGGCTACGAGCAGTACTTG. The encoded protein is CASSFVLFGYEQYL.

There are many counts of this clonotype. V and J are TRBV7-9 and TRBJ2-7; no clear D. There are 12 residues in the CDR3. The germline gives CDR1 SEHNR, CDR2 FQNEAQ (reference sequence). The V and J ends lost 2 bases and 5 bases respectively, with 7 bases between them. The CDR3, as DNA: TGTGCCAGCAGCTTATTTCCCGACGAGCAGTACTTC. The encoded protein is CASSLFPDEQYF.

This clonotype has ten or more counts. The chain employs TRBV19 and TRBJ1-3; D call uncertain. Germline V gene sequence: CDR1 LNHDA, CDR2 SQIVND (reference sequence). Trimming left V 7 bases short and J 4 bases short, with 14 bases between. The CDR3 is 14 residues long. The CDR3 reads CASTSDLHGNTIYF. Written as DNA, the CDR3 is TGTGCCAGTACCTCGGACCTTCACGGAAACACCATATATTTT.

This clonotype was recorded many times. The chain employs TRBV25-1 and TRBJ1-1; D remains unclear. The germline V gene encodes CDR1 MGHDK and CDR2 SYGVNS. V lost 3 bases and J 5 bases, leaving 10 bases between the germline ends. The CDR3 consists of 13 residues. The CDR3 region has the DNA TGTGCCAGCAGTGATGGGGAGATGACTGAAGCTTTCTTT. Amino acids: CASSDGEMTEAFF.

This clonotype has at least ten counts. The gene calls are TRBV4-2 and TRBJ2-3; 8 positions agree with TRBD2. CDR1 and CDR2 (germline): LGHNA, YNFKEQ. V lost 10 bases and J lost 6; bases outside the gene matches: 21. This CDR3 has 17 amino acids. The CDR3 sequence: CANASSTRAGGRDTQYF. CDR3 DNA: TGTGCCAACGCCTCATCAACGAGGGCGGGGGGCAGGGATACGCAGTATTTT.

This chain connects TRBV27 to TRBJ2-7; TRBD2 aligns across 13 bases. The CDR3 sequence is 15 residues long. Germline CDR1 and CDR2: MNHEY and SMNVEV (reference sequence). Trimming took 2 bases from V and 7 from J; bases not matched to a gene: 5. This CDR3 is CASSLGLAGAVEQYF. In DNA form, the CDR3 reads TGTGCCAGCAGTTTAGGACTAGCGGGGGCGGTTGAGCAGTACTTC.

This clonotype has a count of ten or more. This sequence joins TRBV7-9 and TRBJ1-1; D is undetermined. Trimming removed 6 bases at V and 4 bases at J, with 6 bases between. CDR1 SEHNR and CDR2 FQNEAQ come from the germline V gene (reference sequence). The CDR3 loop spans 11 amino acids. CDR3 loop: CASRSTTEAFF. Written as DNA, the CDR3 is TGTGCCAGCAGATCTACCACTGAAGCTTTCTTT.

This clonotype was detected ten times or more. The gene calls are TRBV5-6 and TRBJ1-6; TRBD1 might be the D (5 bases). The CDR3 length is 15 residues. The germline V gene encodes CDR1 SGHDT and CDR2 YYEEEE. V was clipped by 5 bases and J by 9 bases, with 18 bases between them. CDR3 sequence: CASRPAQGRFSPLHF. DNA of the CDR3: TGTGCCAGCAGACCCGCGCAGGGAAGGTTTTCACCCCTCCACTTT.